The rows below give T cell receptor beta chains drawn from one sample of a study of cytotoxic CD8 clonotypes in ibrutinib-treated CLL. Clones were sequenced by immunoSEQ multiplex PCR, and TCRdb holds only the in-frame ones, with some missing. The data hold 200,000 to 250,000 clones, with approximately 70% observed a single time. The starting material was PBMCs, obtained after 12 months of ibrutinib treatment. Receptors were obtained from a human donor with chronic lymphocytic leukemia. Each CDR3 is given with its conserved first and last residue. A D gene is named only where the DNA matches it firmly. Clone sizes are given selectively: once, few, many, or a class where the clone is expanded.

V gene,J gene,D gene,clone size,CDR3 protein,CDR3 DNA
TRBV19,TRBJ1-5,TRBD1,many,CASSLGQGVGQPQHF,TGTGCCAGTAGTCTGGGACAGGGGGTCGGTCAGCCCCAGCATTTT
TRBV27,TRBJ2-2,TRBD2,NA,CASSLGSGRAGELFF,TGTGCCAGCAGTTTAGGTAGCGGGAGAGCCGGGGAGCTGTTTTTT
TRBV30,TRBJ1-1,TRBD1,many,CAWRGFGQAPAFF,TGTGCCTGGAGGGGCTTTGGACAGGCCCCAGCTTTCTTT
TRBV2,TRBJ2-5,NA,NA,CASSVGETQYF,TGTGCCAGCAGTGTGGGAGAGACCCAGTACTTC
TRBV15,TRBJ2-5,NA,NA,CATSRDVGGLQETQYF,TGTGCCACCAGCAGAGACGTGGGGGGACTCCAAGAGACCCAGTACTTC
TRBV7-3,TRBJ1-3,TRBD1,once,CASSSGDRGSGNTIYF,TGTGCCAGCAGCTCCGGGGACAGGGGGTCTGGAAACACCATATATTTT
TRBV2,TRBJ2-5,TRBD1,NA,CASSDPGGLWKTQYF,TGTGCCAGCAGTGATCCAGGGGGCCTTTGGAAGACCCAGTACTTC
TRBV5-1,TRBJ1-1,NA,NA,CASSSGLGGNTEAFF,TGCGCCAGCAGCTCCGGTCTGGGAGGGAACACTGAAGCTTTCTTT
TRBV25-1,TRBJ2-2,NA,NA,CASKEGTGELFF,TGTGCCAGCAAGGAGGGTACCGGGGAGCTGTTTTTT
TRBV18,TRBJ1-3,NA,NA,CASSHSRDRPFSGNTIYF,TGTGCCAGCTCGCACAGTCGGGACCGCCCCTTCTCTGGAAACACCATATATTTT
TRBV5-4,TRBJ1-3,TRBD1,few,CASSHRGTGGNTIYF,TGTGCCAGCAGCCACCGGGGGACAGGGGGAAACACCATATATTTT
TRBV18,TRBJ1-2,NA,NA,CASSPRTENYGYTF,TGTGCCAGCTCACCGAGGACGGAGAACTATGGCTACACCTTC
TRBV25-1,TRBJ2-5,TRBD2,NA,CASSGEGPLRRQYF,TGTGCCAGCAGTGGGGAGGGGCCTTTAAGACGTCAGTACTTC
TRBV10-2,TRBJ1-5,NA,once,CASRDYSNQPQHF,TGCGCCAGCAGGGATTATAGCAATCAGCCCCAGCATTTT
TRBV27,TRBJ1-5,NA,NA,CASSFLGYNQPQHF,TGTGCCAGCAGTTTTCTGGGTTACAATCAGCCCCAGCATTTT
TRBV7-3,TRBJ1-1,TRBD1,NA,CATGQGMNTEAFF,TGTGCCACCGGACAGGGGATGAACACTGAAGCTTTCTTT
TRBV19,TRBJ1-1,NA,NA,CASSILPENTEAFF,TGTGCCAGTAGTATACTGCCCGAGAACACTGAAGCTTTCTTT
TRBV10-3,TRBJ1-1,NA,NA,CAISQTDNTEAFF,TGTGCCATCAGCCAGACAGATAACACTGAAGCTTTCTTT
TRBV5-5,TRBJ2-7,NA,NA,CASSLPTRSYEQYF,TGTGCCAGCAGCTTGCCAACGCGATCCTACGAGCAGTACTTC
TRBV6-1,TRBJ1-1,TRBD1,NA,CATTGTASLNTEAFF,TGTGCCACTACCGGGACAGCGAGCCTGAACACTGAAGCTTTCTTT
TRBV30,TRBJ1-5,NA,NA,CATRGQGGNQPQHF,TGTGCCACCCGGGGGCAGGGAGGCAATCAGCCCCAGCATTTT
TRBV28,TRBJ1-2,NA,NA,CASSLIGGPGYTF,TGTGCCAGCAGCCTCATCGGGGGCCCGGGCTACACCTTC